Sequencing of this T cell receptor (beta chain) was carried out in a study of T cells after yellow fever vaccination. TCRdb passed the 5' RACE reads through MiXCR, listing each CDR3 protein once. The table records approximately 610,000 distinct CDR3 sequences, roughly 17% of them present only once. The CDR3 totals 16 residues. The germline gives CDR1 MNHEY, CDR2 SVGAGI. V was trimmed by 4 bases and J by 0 bases, leaving 13 bases between them. This clonotype came up a few times. The specimen comprised PBMCs, sampled about 5 days after the first yellow fever vaccination. The clonotype originates from a man between 18 and 29 years old who received the YFV17D yellow fever vaccine. The chain is built from TRBV6-5 and TRBJ2-1; D may match TRBD1 or TRBD2 (5 bases each). The CDR3 here is CASSSPRGNSYNEQFF. Here the CDR3 DNA reads TGTGCCAGCAGTTCCCCCCGGGGCAACTCCTACAATGAGCAGTTCTTC.